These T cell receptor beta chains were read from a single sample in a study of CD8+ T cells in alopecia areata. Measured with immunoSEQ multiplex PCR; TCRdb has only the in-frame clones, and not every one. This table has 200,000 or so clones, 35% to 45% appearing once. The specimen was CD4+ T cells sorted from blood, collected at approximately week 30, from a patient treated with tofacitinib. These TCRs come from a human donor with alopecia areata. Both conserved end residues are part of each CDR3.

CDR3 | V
CSVSLAGAAYEQYF | TRBV29-1
CASSFNTGTSGRNEQFF | TRBV11-2
CAGGAGGYTF | TRBV30
CAWAPSWAGTDTQYF | TRBV30
CASSLGAQTNEQFF | TRBV7-7
CSVERVAGASSYNEQFF | TRBV29-1
CATSRVGTEAFF | TRBV15
CASSSTYPGQGSGGKNIQYF | TRBV27
CASSLAGQGNTEAFF | TRBV7-8
CAWSGPGGYGYTF | TRBV30
CASSRWTGQAFF | TRBV7-2
CASSVSPGTSYEQYF | TRBV9
CSAGGGSAYEQYF | TRBV29-1
CSVESALLADTQYF | TRBV29-1
CASSLAGGPWSEQYF | TRBV7-9
CASSLEDRKFF | TRBV5-1
CASSPGAGYNEQFF | TRBV14
CASSVGQGSSYEQYF | TRBV4-1
CATSRADRDYNEQFF | TRBV15
CASSSQGSGGELFF | TRBV5-1
CAWSPIWGDGYTF | TRBV30
CASSISPSGPSSYNEQFF | TRBV27
CSVVTASPLLTKYQETQYF | TRBV29-1
CASRDRGRDEKLFF | TRBV2
CASSADRANTGELFF | TRBV6-1
CASSERDEAFF | TRBV10-2
CASSHIRRTANTGELFF | TRBV4-1
CAWRVAGANVLTF | TRBV30
CATPASKLAGEETQYF | TRBV15
CASRLGQTYEQYF | TRBV6-6
CASSHARGLTDEQFF | TRBV4-2
CASSYVDEQFF | TRBV5-1
CAWSVGQSGGNQPQHF | TRBV30
CASSSGLAGSKNEQYF | TRBV7-9
CASSGDRTGDYGYTF | TRBV9
CASSLGLAGVSYNEQFF | TRBV4-2
CASAPYGGEQFF | TRBV5-1
CASSPDRFETQYF | TRBV18
CASSQDSSRGSGRVGEQFF | TRBV4-2
CASSGRAGAKMNTEAFF | TRBV11-2